Listed below are T cell receptor beta chains from one sample, sequenced in a study of blood T cell repertoires in COVID-19. TCRdb's table, derived via immunoSEQ multiplex PCR, lists solely in-frame clones and lacks some. The sample shows about 23,000 clones, 80% to 90% of them seen only once. Source material: peripheral blood. These receptors all come from a human donor with acute or convalescent COVID-19. The donor label of this sample is uncertain. The CDR3 runs from the conserved cysteine through the conserved F or W. The D gene is left open where the match is weak. Not all rows give a size; the values are once, few, many and, for expanded clones, a class.

V gene	J gene	D gene	clone size	CDR3 DNA	CDR3 protein
TRBV29-1	TRBJ2-1	TRBD1	-	TGCAGCGTTGGAACAGGGGGGTACGAGCAGTTCTTC	CSVGTGGYEQFF
TRBV4-2	TRBJ2-1	TRBD1	-	TGTGCCAGCAGCCAGACGGGACAGGGGAAAAATGAGCAGTTCTTC	CASSQTGQGKNEQFF
TRBV15	TRBJ1-2	-	once	TGTGCCACCAGCAGAGAACCGCGGGCGTCGGAAGGCTACACCTTC	CATSREPRASEGYTF
TRBV7-6	TRBJ1-5	-	-	TGTGCCAGCAGCTTAGGTCAGGGTGGTTGGGGTCAGCCCCAGCATTTT	CASSLGQGGWGQPQHF
TRBV2	TRBJ1-6	-	few	TGTGCCAGCAGTCCCAGAGAGGGGGTCTTGAATTCACCCCTCCACTTT	CASSPREGVLNSPLHF
TRBV10-3	TRBJ1-1	-	-	TGTGCCATCACCCAGGACAGGAACACTGAAGCTTTCTTT	CAITQDRNTEAFF
TRBV9	TRBJ1-6	-	-	TGTGCCAGCAGCGTGCGACAGACTGAATCACCCCTCCACTTT	CASSVRQTESPLHF
TRBV9	TRBJ1-2	-	-	TGTGCCAGCAGCCCAGGTAACTATGGCTACACCTTC	CASSPGNYGYTF
TRBV19	TRBJ1-5	-	-	TGTGCCAGTAGTATAAACTCCCCACAGCCCCAGCATTTT	CASSINSPQPQHF
TRBV27	TRBJ2-3	TRBD2	-	TGTGCCAGCAGTTTACTCCCCCTGACTAGCGGGGGGGTCACAGATACGCAGTATTTT	CASSLLPLTSGGVTDTQYF
TRBV10-3	TRBJ1-6	-	-	TGTGCCATCAGTCGAGGGTTGGAGGGTTCACCCCTCCACTTT	CAISRGLEGSPLHF
TRBV12-3/TRBV12-4	TRBJ1-1	-	-	TGTGCCAGCAGTTTAGGTACGAGGAATGAAGCTTTCTTT	CASSLGTRNEAFF
TRBV6-5	TRBJ1-1	-	once	TGTGCCAGCAGCCCCGGAGCGGCCGAAGCTTTCTTT	CASSPGAAEAFF
TRBV3-1/TRBV3-2	TRBJ1-6	TRBD1	-	TGTGCCAGCAGCCGGACGTCGGACAGGGGTAATTCACCCCTCCACTTT	CASSRTSDRGNSPLHF
TRBV19	TRBJ2-7	TRBD2	-	TGTGCCAGTAGTATCCGACTCGCGGGGGGCCGGTCGGGGGAGCAGTACTTC	CASSIRLAGGRSGEQYF
TRBV7-3	TRBJ2-5	TRBD1	few	TGTGCCAGCAGCCCTCGGGGCAGGGGGCAGGGAGAGACCCAGTACTTC	CASSPRGRGQGETQYF
TRBV19	TRBJ1-1	-	-	TGTGCCAGTGCCCCGGACGGGATGAACACTGAAGCTTTCTTT	CASAPDGMNTEAFF
TRBV5-6	TRBJ2-7	-	-	TGTGCCAGCAGCTTGGGACGGGGGGCGCGTTACGAGCAGTACTTC	CASSLGRGARYEQYF
TRBV19	TRBJ2-2	TRBD1	-	TGTGCCAGTACCGGGACAGGGAAAACCGGGGAGCTGTTTTTT	CASTGTGKTGELFF
TRBV15	TRBJ2-5	-	few	TGTGCCACCAGCAGAGATAGGAACAGGGGGGGGACCCAGTACTTC	CATSRDRNRGGTQYF
TRBV24-1	TRBJ2-2	TRBD1	-	TGTGCCACCAGCGACAGGGGGCCGGCCGGGGAGCTGTTTTTT	CATSDRGPAGELFF
TRBV20-1	TRBJ2-1	-	-	TGCAGTGCTGGTGGACTGATAGTGTCCAATGAGCAGTTCTTC	CSAGGLIVSNEQFF
TRBV3-1/TRBV3-2	TRBJ1-4	TRBD1	-	TGTGCCAGCAGCCACAGGGGGCTCGGGGCTAATGAAAAACTGTTTTTT	CASSHRGLGANEKLFF
TRBV19	TRBJ2-7	-	-	TGTGCCAGTAGCGGGGCAGGGGCTCGGGGCTCCTACGAGCAGTACTTC	CASSGAGARGSYEQYF
TRBV6-6	TRBJ2-7	TRBD1	-	TGTGCCAGCACCCAGGGACAGGGAGGCTACGAGCAGTACTTC	CASTQGQGGYEQYF
TRBV29-1	TRBJ2-3	-	-	TGCAGCGTTGAGCAGGGCAGCACAGATACGCAGTATTTT	CSVEQGSTDTQYF
TRBV25-1	TRBJ2-3	TRBD2	-	TGTGCCAGCAGTGAGGGGGGGAACTTGATTCTCTTGGATACGCAGTATTTT	CASSEGGNLILLDTQYF